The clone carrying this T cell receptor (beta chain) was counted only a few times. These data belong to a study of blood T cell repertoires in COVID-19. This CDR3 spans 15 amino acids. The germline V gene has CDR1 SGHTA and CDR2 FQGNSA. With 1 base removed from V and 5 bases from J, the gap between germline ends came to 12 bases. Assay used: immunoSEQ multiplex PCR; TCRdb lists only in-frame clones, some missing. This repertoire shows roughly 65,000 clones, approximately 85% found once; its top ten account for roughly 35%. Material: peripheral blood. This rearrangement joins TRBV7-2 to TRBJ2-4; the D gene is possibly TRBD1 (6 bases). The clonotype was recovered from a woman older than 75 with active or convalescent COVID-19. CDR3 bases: TGTGCCAGCAGCTTAGTCTTGCCAGGGGAAAACATTCAGTACTTC. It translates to CASSLVLPGENIQYF.